Shown below are 19 T cell receptor beta chains from a single sample sequenced in a study of T cells in narcolepsy. The repertoire was sequenced with immunoSEQ multiplex PCR; TCRdb's copy has only in-frame clones and lacks some. The repertoire includes 30,000 to 40,000 clones, around 84% of them detected once, and about 2.3% sits in the top ten. The specimen sequenced was memory (CD45RA-) CD4+ T cells from blood. The receptor set was obtained from a human donor in good health.

The chain has TRBV5-4 and TRBJ1-2; D is undetermined. Germline CDR1 and CDR2: SGHNT and YYREEE (reference sequence). V lost 1 base to trimming and J lost 7 bases, with 14 bases between them. CDR3 size: 14 residues. The CDR3 reads CASSLPQESTGYTF. Here the CDR3 DNA reads TGTGCCAGCAGCTTGCCCCAGGAATCTACTGGCTACACCTTC.

The chain employs TRBV7-9 and TRBJ2-2, with 9 bases identical to TRBD2. The CDR3 sequence is 17 residues long. The germline CDR1 and CDR2 sequences are SEHNR and FQNEAQ (reference sequence). V was clipped by 1 base and J by 3 bases; unmatched bases: 6. The CDR3 region is CASSLVAGGPDTGELFF. DNA of the CDR3: TGTGCCAGCAGCTTAGTTGCGGGAGGGCCTGACACCGGGGAGCTGTTTTTT. The whole variable domain, remainder taken from reference TRBV7-9 and TRBJ2-2, is DTGVSQNPRHKITKRGQNVTFRCDPISEHNRLYWYRQTLGQGPEFLTYFQNEAQLEKSRLLSDRFSAERPKGSFSTLEIQRTEQGDSAMYLCASSLVAGGPDTGELFFGEGSRLTVL.

The V gene is TRBV29-1, the J gene TRBJ2-3; D not certain. V shed 4 bases and J shed 1 base, with 12 bases lying between them. This CDR3 contains 14 residues. Germline V gene lookup returns CDR1 SQVTM and CDR2 ANQGSEA. The CDR3 DNA reads as TGCAGCGTTGGTGAAGACGTGGGCACAGATACGCAGTATTTT. Translated: CSVGEDVGTDTQYF.

This clone appeared once. The chain carries TRBV29-1 and TRBJ2-5; maybe TRBD1 (5 bases). Germline V gene lookup returns CDR1 SQVTM and CDR2 ANQGSEA. Trimming shortened V by 0 bases and J by 4 bases, and 12 bases separated the two germline ends. CDR3 length: 14 amino acids. CDR3 loop: CSVEDRVRGETQYF. The CDR3 DNA follows: TGCAGCGTTGAAGACAGGGTCAGAGGAGAGACCCAGTACTTC.

This chain joins TRBV6-6 and TRBJ1-5; TRBD1 agrees at 9 bases. The CDR3 extends over 14 amino acids. The V segment lost 6 bases and the J segment 6 bases; nucleotides outside the gene matches: 6. Germline loops: CDR1 MNHNY, CDR2 SVGAGI (reference sequence). CDR3 DNA: TGTGCCAGCAGGACGGACAGGGGAGGTCAGCCCCAGCATTTT. Translating gives CASRTDRGGQPQHF.

The chain is built from TRBV30 and TRBJ2-2; 10 bases fit TRBD2. After removal of 1 base from V and 8 bases from J, the junction contained 7 bases not matched to a gene. Germline lookup yields CDR1 GTSNPN and CDR2 SVGIG (reference sequence). There are 15 residues in the CDR3. CDR3 nucleotide sequence: TGTGCCTGGAGTGGACTAGCGGGTGTAAAAGGGGAGCTGTTTTTT. Encoded protein: CAWSGLAGVKGELFF.

The rearrangement links TRBV4-3 to TRBJ1-1; D is unresolved. This CDR3 has 13 amino acids. V was shortened by 1 base and J by 4 bases, with 7 bases between the two germline ends. Germline CDR1 and CDR2: LGHNA and YSLEER. CDR3 bases: TGCGCCAGCAGCCAAGTGATGGCCACTGAAGCTTTCTTT. The encoded protein is CASSQVMATEAFF.

The chain links TRBV10-3 to TRBJ2-5; D gene ambiguous. The CDR3 runs 14 residues. The ends were cut back, 3 bases at V and 5 bases at J, with 13 bases in the middle. Germline loops: CDR1 ENHRY, CDR2 SYGVKD. The CDR3, as DNA: TGTGCCATCAGTGACCCACTGGTGGGCGAGACCCAGTACTTC. Translated, it gives CAISDPLVGETQYF.

CDR3 in amino acids: CSVGGRETSGRAGETQYF. CDR3 bases: TGCAGCGTTGGTGGCAGGGAGACTAGCGGGAGGGCCGGGGAGACCCAGTACTTC. The chain has TRBV29-1 and TRBJ2-5, with 14 bases fitting TRBD2. Trimming at V came to 4 bases and at J to 5 bases, leaving 15 bases not matched to a gene. CDR3 length: 18 amino acids. CDR1 is SQVTM, CDR2 ANQGSEA, per germline.

The sample holds a few counts of this clone. The chain uses TRBV6-1 and TRBJ1-4, with D tentatively TRBD1 (5 bases). V dropped 7 bases and J dropped 12 bases, with 21 bases sitting between them. There are 14 residues in the CDR3. Germline CDR1 reads MNHNS; CDR2 reads SASEGT. CDR3 residues: CASNHLTSRVELFF. For the CDR3, the DNA is TGTGCCAGCAACCACCTCACATCCAGGGTAGAACTGTTTTTT.

The rearrangement joins TRBV11-2 to TRBJ2-7; 7 bases align to TRBD1. This CDR3 spans 14 amino acids. Per the germline V gene, CDR1 is SGHAT and CDR2 is FQNNGV. After removal of 4 bases from V and 6 bases from J, the junction contained 9 bases not matched to a gene. This chain's CDR3 is CASSSRQGTSEQYF. The CDR3 coding sequence is TGTGCCAGCAGCTCGAGACAGGGTACCAGCGAGCAGTACTTC.

This clone was recorded only once. The chain joins TRBV27 to TRBJ1-2; D is unresolved. CDR1 MNHEY and CDR2 SMNVEV come from the germline V gene (reference sequence). Trimming pared 8 bases from V and 3 bases from J, leaving 16 bases between. CDR3 length: 14 residues. CDR3 residues: CASRKRGMDYGYTF. The CDR3 DNA sequence: TGTGCCAGCCGAAAACGGGGTATGGACTATGGCTACACCTTC.

The rearrangement uses TRBV11-2 and TRBJ2-7; TRBD2 might be the D (6 bases). Germline loops: CDR1 SGHAT, CDR2 FQNNGV. CDR3 length: 15 amino acids. The V gene lost 4 bases and the J gene lost 3 bases, with 16 bases spanning the gap. The CDR3 is CASSSQLASNYEQYF. The CDR3 DNA reads TGTGCCAGCAGCTCACAGCTAGCGTCTAACTACGAGCAGTACTTC. The full variable domain, with the rest looked up from reference TRBV11-2 and TRBJ2-7, is EAGVAQSPRYKIIEKRQSVAFWCNPISGHATLYWYQQILGQGPKLLIQFQNNGVVDDSQLPKDRFSAERLKGVDSTLKIQPAKLEDSAVYLCASSSQLASNYEQYFGPGTRLTVT.

The CDR3 loop reads CASTKLAGGLGKETQYF. CDR3 DNA: TGTGCCAGCACAAAACTAGCGGGAGGGCTGGGGAAGGAGACCCAGTACTTC. J is TRBJ2-5 and V is TRBV5-4, with 13 nucleotides matching TRBD2. The germline CDR1 and CDR2 sequences are SGHNT and YYREEE (reference sequence). V trimming: 6 bases; J trimming: 5 bases; junction bases outside the gene matches: 13. The CDR3 covers 17 residues.

With regard to this clone: The same CDR3 can be traced to other DNA sequences in this sample. The V call is TRBV7-2, the J call TRBJ2-7; D may match TRBD1 or TRBD2 (6 bases each). CDR3 length: 15 amino acids. Germline assignment: CDR1 SGHTA and CDR2 FQGNSA. V lost 1 base and J 0 bases, leaving 10 bases between the germline ends. CDR3 residues: CASSLVGGRSYEQYF. As DNA, the CDR3 is TGTGCCAGCAGCTTAGTCGGGGGCCGCTCCTACGAGCAGTACTTC.

The chain links TRBV5-1 to TRBJ2-6; possible D gene TRBD1, 6 bases. Trimming left V 4 bases short and J 12 bases short, with 23 bases between. The CDR3 consists of 16 residues. CDR1 and CDR2 from the germline V gene are SGHRS and YFSETQ. The CDR3 DNA reads TGCGCCAGCAGCCCGACTCGGGATAACAGGGAACGCGTCCTGACTTTC. Residues: CASSPTRDNRERVLTF.

The gene calls are TRBV18 and TRBJ2-1; a weak D match, TRBD1 (6 bases). The CDR3 consists of 15 residues. Trimming removed 4 bases from V and 5 bases from J, with 15 bases in between. Germline CDR1 and CDR2: KGHSH and LQKENI. The CDR3 sequence: CASSLDGTLNNEQFF. As DNA, the CDR3 is TGTGCCAGCTCACTAGATGGGACACTAAACAATGAGCAGTTCTTC.

The rearrangement links TRBV11-2 to TRBJ1-3; possibly TRBD1 for D (5 bases). The CDR3 sequence is 14 residues long. Germline values: CDR1 SGHAT, CDR2 FQNNGV. V lost 6 bases to trimming and J lost 1 base, with 10 bases between them. This CDR3 is CASSLTESGNTIYF. The CDR3 DNA follows: TGTGCCAGCAGTTTGACAGAGTCTGGAAACACCATATATTTT.

This chain links TRBV18 with TRBJ1-6, with D perhaps matching TRBD1 (5 bases). V lost 2 bases, J lost 6 bases, and 17 bases lay in between. The germline V gene encodes CDR1 KGHSH and CDR2 LQKENI. This CDR3 contains 17 residues. This CDR3 is CASSPSWSGGPNSPLHF. CDR3 nucleotides: TGTGCCAGCTCACCATCGTGGTCGGGGGGACCTAATTCACCCCTCCACTTT. Drawing the rest from reference TRBV18 and TRBJ1-6, the complete variable domain is NAGVMQNPRHLVRRRGQEARLRCSPMKGHSHVYWYRQLPEEGLKFMVYLQKENIIDESGMPKERFSAEFPKEGPSILRIQQVVRGDSAAYFCASSPSWSGGPNSPLHFGNGTRLTVT.